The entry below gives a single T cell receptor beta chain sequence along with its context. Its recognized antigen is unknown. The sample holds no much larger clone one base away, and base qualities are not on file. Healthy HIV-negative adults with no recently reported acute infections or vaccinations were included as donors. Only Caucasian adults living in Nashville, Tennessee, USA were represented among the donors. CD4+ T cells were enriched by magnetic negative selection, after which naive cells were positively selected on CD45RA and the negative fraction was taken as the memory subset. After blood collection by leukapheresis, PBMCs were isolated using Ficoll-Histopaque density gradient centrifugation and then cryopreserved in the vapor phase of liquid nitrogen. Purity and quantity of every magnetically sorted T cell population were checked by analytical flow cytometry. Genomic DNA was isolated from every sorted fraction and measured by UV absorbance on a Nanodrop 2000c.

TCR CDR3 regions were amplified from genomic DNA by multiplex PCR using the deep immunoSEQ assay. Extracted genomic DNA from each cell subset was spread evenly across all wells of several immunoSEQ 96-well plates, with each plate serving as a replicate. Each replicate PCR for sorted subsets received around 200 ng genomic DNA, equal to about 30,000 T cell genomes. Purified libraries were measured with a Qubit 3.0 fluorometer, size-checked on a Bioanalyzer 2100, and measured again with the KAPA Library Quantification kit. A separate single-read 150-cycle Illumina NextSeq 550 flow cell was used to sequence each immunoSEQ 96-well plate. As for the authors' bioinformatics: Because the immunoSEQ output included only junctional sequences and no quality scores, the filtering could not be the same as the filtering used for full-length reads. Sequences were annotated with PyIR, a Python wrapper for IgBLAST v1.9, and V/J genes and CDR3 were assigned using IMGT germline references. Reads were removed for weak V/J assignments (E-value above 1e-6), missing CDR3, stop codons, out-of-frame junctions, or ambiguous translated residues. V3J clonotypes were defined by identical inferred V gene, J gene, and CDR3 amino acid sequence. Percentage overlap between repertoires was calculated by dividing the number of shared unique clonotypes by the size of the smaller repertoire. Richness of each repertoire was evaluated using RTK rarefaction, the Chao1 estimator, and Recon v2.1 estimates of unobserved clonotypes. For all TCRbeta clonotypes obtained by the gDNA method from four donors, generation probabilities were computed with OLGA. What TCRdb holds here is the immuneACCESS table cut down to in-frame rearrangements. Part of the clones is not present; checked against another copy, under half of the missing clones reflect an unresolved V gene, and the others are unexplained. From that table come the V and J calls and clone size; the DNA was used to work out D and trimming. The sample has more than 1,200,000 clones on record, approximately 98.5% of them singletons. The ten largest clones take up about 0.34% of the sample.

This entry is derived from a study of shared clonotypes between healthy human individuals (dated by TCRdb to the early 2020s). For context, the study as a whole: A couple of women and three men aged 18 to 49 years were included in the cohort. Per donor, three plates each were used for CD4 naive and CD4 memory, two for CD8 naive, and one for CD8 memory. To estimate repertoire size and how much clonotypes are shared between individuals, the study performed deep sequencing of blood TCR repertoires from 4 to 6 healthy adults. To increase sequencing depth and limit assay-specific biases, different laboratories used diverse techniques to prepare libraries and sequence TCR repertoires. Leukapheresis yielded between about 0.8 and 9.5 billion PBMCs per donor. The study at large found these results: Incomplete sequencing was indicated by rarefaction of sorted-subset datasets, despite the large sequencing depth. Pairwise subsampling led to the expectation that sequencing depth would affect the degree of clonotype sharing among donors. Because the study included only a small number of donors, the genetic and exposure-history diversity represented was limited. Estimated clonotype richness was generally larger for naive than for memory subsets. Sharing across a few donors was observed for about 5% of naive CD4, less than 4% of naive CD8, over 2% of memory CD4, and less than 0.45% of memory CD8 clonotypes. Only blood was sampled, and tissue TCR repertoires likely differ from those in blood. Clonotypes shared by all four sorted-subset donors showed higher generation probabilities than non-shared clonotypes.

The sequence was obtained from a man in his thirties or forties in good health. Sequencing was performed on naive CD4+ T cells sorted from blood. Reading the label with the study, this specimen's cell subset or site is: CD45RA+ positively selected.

This receptor has the CDR3 CASRETTGDYTGELFF. The sequenced DNA: TGTGCCAGCAGAGAGACTACAGGGGATTACACCGGGGAGCTGTTTTTT. The chain is encoded by TRBV14 joined to TRBJ2-2, with 7 junctional bases fitting TRBD1. The cysteine opens and the phenylalanine closes a CDR3 of 16 amino acids. The DNA shown is the 48-base CDR3, in frame from base 1. Sequences SGHDN (CDR1) and FVKESK (CDR2) are obtained from the germline V gene. The germline V and J ends show losses of 6 bases and 3 bases respectively, and no gene match explains 10 bases of the junction.